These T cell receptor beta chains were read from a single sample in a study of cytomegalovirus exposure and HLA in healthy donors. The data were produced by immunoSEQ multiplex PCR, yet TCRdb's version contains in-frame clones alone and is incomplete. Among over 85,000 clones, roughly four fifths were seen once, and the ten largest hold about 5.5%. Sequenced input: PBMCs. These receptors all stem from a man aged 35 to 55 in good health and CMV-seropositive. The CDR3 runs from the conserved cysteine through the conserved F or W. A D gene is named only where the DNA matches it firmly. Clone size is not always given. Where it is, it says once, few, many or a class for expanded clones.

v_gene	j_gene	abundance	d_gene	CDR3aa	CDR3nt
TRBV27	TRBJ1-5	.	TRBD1	CASSGPGQGLQPQHF	TGTGCCAGCAGTGGACCGGGACAGGGATTACAGCCCCAGCATTTT
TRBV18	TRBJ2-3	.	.	CASRRGSLSDTQYF	TGTGCCAGCCGACGTGGTAGCTTGTCCGATACGCAGTATTTT
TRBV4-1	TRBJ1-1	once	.	CASSQGASWEAFF	TGCGCCAGCAGCCAGGGGGCCTCCTGGGAAGCTTTCTTT
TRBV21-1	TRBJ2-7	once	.	CASSPPTGSAEQYF	TGTGCCAGCAGCCCCCCGACAGGGTCGGCCGAGCAGTACTTC
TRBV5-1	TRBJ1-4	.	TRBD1	CASSLGQGGGEKLFF	TGCGCCAGCAGCTTGGGTCAGGGGGGAGGTGAAAAACTGTTTTTT
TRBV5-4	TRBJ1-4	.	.	CASSKGGGTLSNEKLFF	TGTGCCAGCAGTAAAGGCGGAGGGACGCTTTCTAATGAAAAACTGTTTTTT
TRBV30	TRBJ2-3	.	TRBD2	CAWSPPRSGGPTDTQYF	TGTGCCTGGAGTCCACCCCGCAGCGGGGGCCCCACAGATACGCAGTATTTT
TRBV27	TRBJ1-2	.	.	CASSPRGGEIYGYTF	TGTGCCAGCAGTCCCCGAGGGGGGGAGATCTATGGCTACACCTTC
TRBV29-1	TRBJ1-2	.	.	CSVEQGNVVYGYTF	TGCAGCGTTGAACAGGGAAATGTGGTTTATGGCTACACCTTC
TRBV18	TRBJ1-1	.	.	CASSPQGSTEAFF	TGTGCCAGCTCACCCCAGGGGAGCACTGAAGCTTTCTTT
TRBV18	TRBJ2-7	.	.	CASSPGQALSYEQYF	TGTGCCAGCTCACCAGGGCAGGCCTTATCGTACGAGCAGTACTTC
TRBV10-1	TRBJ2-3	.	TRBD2	CASSETLAGGPTDTQYF	TGCGCCAGCAGTGAGACATTAGCGGGGGGGCCCACAGATACGCAGTATTTT
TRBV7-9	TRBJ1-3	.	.	CASSLGSGSGNTIYF	TGTGCCAGCAGCTTAGGGTCAGGCTCTGGAAACACCATATATTTT
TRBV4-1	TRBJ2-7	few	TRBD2	CASSQSGTSGSYEQYF	TGCGCCAGCAGCCAATCCGGGACTAGCGGCTCCTACGAGCAGTACTTC
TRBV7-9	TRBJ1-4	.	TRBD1	CASSLHSGGYEKLFF	TGTGCCAGCAGCTTACACTCAGGGGGTTATGAAAAACTGTTTTTT
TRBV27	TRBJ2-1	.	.	CASTSRGVSSYNEQFF	TGTGCCAGCACTTCCCGTGGAGTTAGCTCCTACAATGAGCAGTTCTTC
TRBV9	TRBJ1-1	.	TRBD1	CASSVDRDAFF	TGTGCCAGCAGCGTGGACAGGGACGCTTTCTTT
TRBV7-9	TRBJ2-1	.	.	CSSSLDGSSYNEQFF	TGTTCCAGCAGCTTAGACGGGAGCTCCTACAATGAGCAGTTCTTC
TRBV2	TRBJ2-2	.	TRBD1	CASSADRGSPGELFF	TGTGCCAGCAGCGCGGACAGGGGTTCCCCCGGGGAGCTGTTTTTT
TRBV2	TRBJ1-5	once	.	CASSDRAGNQPQHF	TGTGCCAGCAGTGACAGGGCGGGCAATCAGCCCCAGCATTTT
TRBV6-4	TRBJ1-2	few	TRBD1	CASSSQTGTIYGYTF	TGTGCCAGCAGTTCACAGACAGGGACGATCTATGGCTACACCTTC
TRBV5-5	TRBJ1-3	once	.	CASSLTGSGNTIYF	TGTGCCAGCAGCTTGACGGGCTCTGGAAACACCATATATTTT
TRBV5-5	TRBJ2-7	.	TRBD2	CASSLALAGMFGTYEQYF	TGTGCCAGCAGCCTGGCACTAGCGGGTATGTTTGGGACCTACGAGCAGTACTTC
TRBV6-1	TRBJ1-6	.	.	CASSESQGGALNSPLHF	TGTGCCAGCAGTGAATCCCAAGGGGGGGCGCTTAATTCACCCCTCCACTTT
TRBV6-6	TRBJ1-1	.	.	CASSIDRLGRREAFF	TGTGCCAGCAGCATAGACCGACTGGGTCGACGTGAAGCTTTCTTT